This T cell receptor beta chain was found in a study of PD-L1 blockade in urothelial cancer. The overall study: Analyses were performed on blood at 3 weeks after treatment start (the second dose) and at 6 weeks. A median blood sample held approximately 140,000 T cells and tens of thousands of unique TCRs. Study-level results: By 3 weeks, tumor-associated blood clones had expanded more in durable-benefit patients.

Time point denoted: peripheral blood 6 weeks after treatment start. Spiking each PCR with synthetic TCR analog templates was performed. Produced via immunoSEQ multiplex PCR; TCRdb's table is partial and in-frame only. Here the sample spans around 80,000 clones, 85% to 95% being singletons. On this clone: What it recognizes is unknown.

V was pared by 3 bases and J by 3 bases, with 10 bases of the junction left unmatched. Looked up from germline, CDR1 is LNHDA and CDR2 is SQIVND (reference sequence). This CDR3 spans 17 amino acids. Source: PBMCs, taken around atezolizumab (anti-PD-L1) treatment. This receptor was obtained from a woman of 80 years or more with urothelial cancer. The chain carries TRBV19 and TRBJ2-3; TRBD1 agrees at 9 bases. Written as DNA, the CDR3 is TGTGCCAGTAGTATTGCGGGGACAGGGTTATTAACAGATACGCAGTATTTT. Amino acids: CASSIAGTGLLTDTQYF.